This paragraph reports one TCR beta chain. Its antigen remains unidentified. This CDR3 is 13 amino acids long. Germline assignment: CDR1 MNHEY and CDR2 SVGAGI. Deletions cut 2 bases from V and 5 bases from J, with 9 bases between. The record originates from a study of OX40 agonist ivuxolimab in advanced cancers. Clones were sequenced by immunoSEQ multiplex PCR, and TCRdb holds only the in-frame ones, with some missing. The repertoire holds 85,000 to 100,000 clones, with about 91% as singletons. Findings and caveats of the study: Circulating CD4+ and CD8+ T cells showed clonal expansion by week 6 at 0.1 to 3.0 mg/kg. In a subset of nonresponders, normalized T-cell clonal expansion was also low.

The sample was CD4+ or CD8+ T cells sorted from blood, taken in a trial of the OX40 agonist ivuxolimab. The V and J genes are TRBV6-5 and TRBJ1-1; possibly TRBD1 for D (6 bases). This TCR came from an adult with an advanced solid tumor such as melanoma, head and neck, liver or kidney cancer. The DNA for the CDR3 is TGTGCCAGCAGTTACACAGGGAGTACTGAAGCTTTCTTT. Protein: CASSYTGSTEAFF.